Listed here are 17 T cell receptor beta chains from one sample, sequenced in a study of T cell responses to AZD1222 COVID-19 vaccine. The protocol was immunoSEQ multiplex PCR, while the TCRdb copy is restricted to in-frame clones and leaves out a portion. The data contain 90,000 to 120,000 clones, about 90% of them singletons. This sample comprised peripheral blood, obtained on day 0 of AZD1222 vaccination. These receptors came from an adult in good health.

The chain carries TRBV7-9 and TRBJ2-7, with TRBD2 identical over 7 bases. Germline lookup yields CDR1 SEHNR and CDR2 FQNEAQ (reference sequence). The CDR3 extends over 13 amino acids. V lost 5 bases to trimming and J lost 3 bases; unmatched junction nucleotides: 4. CDR3 sequence reads: CASSPSGGYEQYF. CDR3 coding DNA: TGTGCCAGCAGCCCTAGCGGTGGCTACGAGCAGTACTTC.

As concerns this clone: This sample includes further DNA sequences coding for the same CDR3. The chain has TRBV28 and TRBJ1-4; TRBD1 matches 7 bases. The CDR3 spans 14 residues. Per germline, CDR1 MDHEN and CDR2 SYDVKM. Trimming removed 5 bases from V and 2 bases from J; junction bases left unmatched: 2. CDR3 amino acids: CASSTGATNEKLFF. Written as DNA, the CDR3 is TGTGCCAGCAGTACAGGGGCCACTAATGAAAAACTGTTTTTT.

The chain employs TRBV19 and TRBJ2-1; 11 bases fit TRBD2. Unmatched junction bases numbered 13, after V lost 0 bases and J lost 9 bases. CDR1 is LNHDA, CDR2 SQIVND, per germline (reference sequence). The CDR3 loop spans 18 amino acids. The DNA of the CDR3 is TGTGCCAGTAGTATAGAGCAAACTTTAGCGGGAGGGCCCGGTGAGCAGTTCTTC. Its translation: CASSIEQTLAGGPGEQFF. The variable domain in full, with the rest retrieved from reference TRBV19 and TRBJ2-1, is DGGITQSPKYLFRKEGQNVTLSCEQNLNHDAMYWYRQDPGQGLRLIYYSQIVNDFQKGDIAEGYSVSREKKESFPLTVTSAQKNPTAFYLCASSIEQTLAGGPGEQFFGPGTRLTVL.

This chain joins TRBV28 and TRBJ1-4, with TRBD1 as a possible D gene (5 bases). The CDR3 length is 14 residues. The ends were cut back, 4 bases at V and 8 bases at J, with 14 bases in the middle. Germline V gives CDR1 MDHEN, CDR2 SYDVKM. For the CDR3, the DNA is TGTGCCAGCAGTTCCGGCACGGAGGGGGAAAAACTGTTTTTT. Translating it yields CASSSGTEGEKLFF.

The genes are TRBV24-1 and TRBJ2-2; 10 nucleotides line up with TRBD2. The CDR3 sequence is 16 residues long. V was clipped by 4 bases and J by 5 bases; unmatched bases: 6. Germline CDR1 and CDR2: KGHDR and SFDVKD. CDR3 bases: TGTGCCACCAGTGACCCTAGCGGGAGCGGGACCGGGGAGCTGTTTTTT. It is translated as CATSDPSGSGTGELFF.

The V gene is TRBV7-9, the J gene TRBJ1-2; D remains unclear. Germline V gene sequence: CDR1 SEHNR, CDR2 FQNEAQ (reference sequence). Deletions cut 2 bases from V and 7 bases from J, with 5 bases between. The CDR3 extends over 11 amino acids. CDR3 protein: CASSLKLGYTF. DNA for the CDR3: TGTGCCAGCAGCTTAAAGCTTGGCTACACCTTC. The whole variable domain, filled in from reference TRBV7-9 and TRBJ1-2, reads DTGVSQNPRHKITKRGQNVTFRCDPISEHNRLYWYRQTLGQGPEFLTYFQNEAQLEKSRLLSDRFSAERPKGSFSTLEIQRTEQGDSAMYLCASSLKLGYTFGSGTRLTVV.

The chain links TRBV5-1 to TRBJ2-7, with no clear D. Trimming left V 5 bases short and J 7 bases short, with 13 bases between. The germline CDR1 and CDR2 sequences are SGHRS and YFSETQ. CDR3 length equals 12 residues. The CDR3: CASSSLGGEQYF. The CDR3 bases are TGCGCCAGCAGTTCCCTGGGTGGGGAGCAGTACTTC.

The V gene is TRBV16, the J gene TRBJ2-7, with D uncertain. Germline lookup yields CDR1 KGHSY and CDR2 FQNENV. V lost 0 bases, J lost 2 bases, and 2 bases lay in between. The CDR3 runs 12 residues. CDR3 in amino acids: CASSQSAYEQYF. The DNA of the CDR3 is TGTGCCAGCAGCCAATCTGCCTACGAGCAGTACTTC. The full variable domain, rest sourced from reference TRBV16 and TRBJ2-7, is GEEVAQTPKHLVRGEGQKAKLYCAPIKGHSYVFWYQQVLKNEFKFLISFQNENVFDETGMPKERFSAKCLPNSPCSLEIQATKLEDSAVYFCASSQSAYEQYFGPGTRLTVT.

This clone has only a few counts. The chain is built from TRBV5-5 and TRBJ1-2; TRBD1 aligns across 7 bases. Trimming at V came to 3 bases and at J to 0 bases, leaving 2 bases not matched to a gene. The CDR3 extends over 14 amino acids. Germline CDR1 and CDR2: SGHKS and YYEKEE (reference sequence). This CDR3 reads CASSWDSPNYGYTF. CDR3 in DNA: TGTGCCAGCAGCTGGGACAGCCCTAACTATGGCTACACCTTC.

The chain is built from TRBV19 and TRBJ2-2, with 8 bases matching TRBD2. With V trimmed by 3 bases and J by 7 bases, 10 bases remained unmatched. The CDR3 extends over 16 amino acids. Germline lookup yields CDR1 LNHDA and CDR2 SQIVND (reference sequence). CDR3 residues: CASSIRARTSHGELFF. The CDR3 region has the DNA TGTGCCAGTAGTATTCGGGCTAGGACTAGCCACGGGGAGCTGTTTTTT.

The chain links TRBV11-3 to TRBJ2-3, with TRBD2 as a possible D gene (5 bases). Germline lookup yields CDR1 SGHNT and CDR2 YENEEA. This CDR3 contains 13 residues. The V gene lost 5 bases and the J gene lost 5 bases, with 11 bases spanning the gap. The CDR3, as DNA: TGTGCCAGCAGCCCCCCCGAGGGAGATACGCAGTATTTT. Translated: CASSPPEGDTQYF.

The V call is TRBV28, the J call TRBJ2-3; D gene ambiguous. Trimming shortened V by 3 bases and J by 4 bases, and 5 bases separated the two germline ends. This CDR3 contains 12 residues. CDR1 is MDHEN, CDR2 SYDVKM, per germline. CDR3 coding DNA: TGTGCCAGCAGTTTTAGGCCAGATACGCAGTATTTT. It encodes CASSFRPDTQYF.

The chain couples TRBV9 to TRBJ2-7, with 8 bases aligning to TRBD2. The germline V gene encodes CDR1 SGDLS and CDR2 YYNGEE. This CDR3 spans 16 amino acids. With V trimmed by 3 bases and J by 2 bases, 10 bases remained unmatched. This CDR3 is CASSAREGLVPYEQYF. CDR3 in DNA: TGTGCCAGCAGCGCCCGGGAGGGACTAGTCCCCTACGAGCAGTACTTC.

This clone was seen only a few times. The CDR3 region has the DNA TGTGCCACCAGCAGAGACTTTGAGACAGGGAAACAGGGAAACAATGGCTACACCTTC. It codes for CATSRDFETGKQGNNGYTF. The J gene is TRBJ1-2, the V gene TRBV15, with 7 nucleotides matching TRBD1. V lost 0 bases, J lost 6 bases, and 19 bases stayed unmatched. The CDR3 totals 19 residues. Per the germline V gene, CDR1 is LNHNV and CDR2 is YYDKDF (reference sequence).

The chain employs TRBV3-1 (or the pseudogene TRBV3-2) and TRBJ1-4, with a tentative D call TRBD1 (6 bases). Between the trimmed V and J ends, which lost 4 bases and 5 bases, there was a span of 14 bases. The germline gives CDR1 LGHDT, CDR2 YNNKEL (reference sequence). The CDR3 length is 15 residues. CDR3 protein: CASSLTYRENEKLFF. For the CDR3, the DNA is TGTGCCAGCAGCCTTACTTACAGGGAAAATGAAAAACTGTTTTTT.

The chain uses TRBV19 and TRBJ1-1; D call uncertain. From germline, CDR1 is LNHDA and CDR2 SQIVND (reference sequence). Deletions cut 5 bases from V and 6 bases from J, with 19 bases between. This CDR3 is built from 15 residues. The CDR3 sequence: CASSPPPARTAEAFF. For the CDR3, the DNA is TGTGCCAGTAGTCCTCCCCCGGCCCGGACCGCTGAAGCTTTCTTT.

V is TRBV6-5 and J is TRBJ1-5; D remains unclear. Trimming removed 7 bases from V and 4 bases from J, with 11 bases in between. The CDR3 loop spans 13 amino acids. The germline V gene encodes CDR1 MNHEY and CDR2 SVGAGI. CDR3 in amino acids: CASTSGGNQPQHF. The CDR3 bases are TGTGCCAGCACCTCGGGTGGGAATCAGCCCCAGCATTTT.